Listed below are T cell receptor beta chains from one sample, sequenced in a study of T cells after yellow fever vaccination. TCRdb called the 5' RACE reads again in MiXCR, with one record for every CDR3 protein. The sample lists around 600,000 distinct CDR3 sequences, around 12% occurring once. Sample: PBMCs, taken on the day of the yellow fever booster vaccination. These receptors were obtained from a man under 40 who received the YFV17D yellow fever vaccine. CDR3s leave out the opening cysteine and the closing phenylalanine or tryptophan.

v_gene,j_gene,len,CDR3aa
TRBV2,TRBJ2-7,13,ASSEDRVKSYEQY
TRBV20-1,TRBJ2-4,13,SATSGSLAKNIQY
TRBV29-1,TRBJ2-2,12,SVERVSGTGELF
TRBV11-2,TRBJ2-1,15,ASSSAAGRGPYNEQF
TRBV5-1,TRBJ1-1,12,ASSLGNMNTEAF
TRBV15,TRBJ1-6,13,ATSRGQGALSPLH
TRBV6-1,TRBJ1-5,12,ASRAGQARQPQH
TRBV25-1,TRBJ2-3,11,ASRTSGSGTQY
TRBV6-1,TRBJ2-7,14,ASTKGLAGGPNEQY
TRBV10-3,TRBJ2-2,11,AISSPNAGELF
TRBV20-1,TRBJ1-5,15,SARPSGTGDSNQPQH
TRBV7-2,TRBJ2-7,11,ASSLETRVGQY
TRBV18,TRBJ2-4,11,ASSRDRKNIQY
TRBV12-3/TRBV12-4,TRBJ2-1,15,ASSPFAGGILLNEQF
TRBV29-1,TRBJ2-3,14,SVEGLAGGFPDTQY
TRBV7-2,TRBJ1-5,12,ASSPAGTNQPQH
TRBV30,TRBJ2-7,13,AWSPGRGQAYEQY
TRBV24-1,TRBJ2-7,13,ATSHRRATFYEQY
TRBV20-1,TRBJ1-4,10,SAREDNEKLF
TRBV7-8,TRBJ2-7,12,ASSLTGRSYEQY
TRBV7-8,TRBJ2-1,16,ASTPGGTSGRARNEQF
TRBV12-3/TRBV12-4,TRBJ2-1,12,ASSRQRTNNEQF
TRBV30,TRBJ2-3,12,AWSEDFSTDTQY
TRBV18,TRBJ2-7,15,ASSPSNIGQGAYEQY
TRBV10-3,TRBJ2-1,12,AISGGRRDNEQF
TRBV6-2/TRBV6-3,TRBJ2-7,14,ASRDPGTSGTYEQY
TRBV6-1,TRBJ2-3,14,ASWPRVAGVPSTQY
TRBV6-5,TRBJ2-7,12,ASSYSGLGRKQY
TRBV6-5,TRBJ2-2,14,ASSYRVTTNTGELF
TRBV5-1,TRBJ2-5,14,ASSLVGTSGGETQY
TRBV1,TRBJ2-5,11,TRGTSGQETQY
TRBV7-2,TRBJ1-2,14,ASSLASGTGGSGYT
TRBV2,TRBJ2-7,8,ASRGNEQY
TRBV20-1,TRBJ2-7,12,SAYTLARTYEQY
TRBV20-1,TRBJ2-3,12,SVQLAGGTDTQY
TRBV20-1,TRBJ2-3,12,SATGQGGTDTQY
TRBV7-2,TRBJ2-5,13,ASSRTSGSLETQY
TRBV12-3/TRBV12-4,TRBJ1-3,15,ASSFGGETVSGNTIY
TRBV7-2,TRBJ2-4,12,ASSPTVAKNIQY
TRBV4-3,TRBJ1-1,15,ASSLNPGPPGSTEAF
TRBV4-3,TRBJ1-6,11,ASSQEVRSPLH
TRBV12-3/TRBV12-4,TRBJ2-5,12,ASSLGRYGETQY
TRBV11-2,TRBJ2-1,14,ASSSLAGGPVNEQF
TRBV20-1,TRBJ2-7,11,SAPDSGSYEQY
TRBV7-9,TRBJ1-3,14,ASTVRGGDSGNTIY
TRBV7-6,TRBJ2-2,17,ASSPRLAGGTTNTGELF
TRBV5-6,TRBJ1-1,10,ASRVRGSEAF
TRBV24-1,TRBJ2-1,13,ATSDFSQGVVEQF
TRBV28,TRBJ2-5,14,ASSSRGGPAVETQY